The 10 T cell receptor beta chains in this list originate from one sample, sequenced in a study of CXCR3-negative and CXCR3-positive naive CD8 T cells. With UMI labels, 5' RACE was used to prepare the TRB cDNA libraries. TCRdb reprocessed the 5' RACE reads; each CDR3 protein has one entry and no DNA is given. In all, the sample yields about 56,000 distinct CDR3 sequences. The specimen was memory CD8+ T cells from blood. The receptors were sampled from a human donor in good health. Some clones in this sample may be carry-over from other donors' samples.

CDR3 residues: CASLWTGATYEQYF. The chain employs TRBV6-1 and TRBJ2-7. Germline V gene data show CDR1 as MNHNS and CDR2 as SASEGT. The CDR3 spans 14 residues.

The V gene is TRBV2, the J gene TRBJ2-3; TCRdb names TRBD2, which stays unverified in the absence of DNA. Germline V gene sequence: CDR1 SNHLY, CDR2 FYNNEI. CDR3 length: 16 amino acids. This CDR3 is CASSGEGLAGTDTQYF.

The V and J genes are TRBV20-1 and TRBJ2-1; checking the TCRdb D call of TRBD2 is not possible without DNA. The germline V gene has CDR1 DFQATT and CDR2 SNEGSKA (reference sequence). The CDR3 is 12 amino acids. The CDR3 region is CSAKAGGYEQFF.

J is TRBJ2-1 and V is TRBV4-3. Germline V lookup: CDR1 LGHNA, CDR2 YSLEER. There are 12 residues in the CDR3. The CDR3 reads CASSQELGEQFF.

J is TRBJ2-1 and V is TRBV7-9; with no DNA, the TCRdb D assignment of TRBD2 cannot be verified. The CDR3 is made up of 14 amino acids. From germline, CDR1 is SEHNR and CDR2 FQNEAQ (reference sequence). The CDR3 is CASRRAGEIYEQFF.

CDR3 residues: CASSLTGGRSDTQYF. V is TRBV7-3 and J is TRBJ2-3; checking the TCRdb D call of TRBD2 is not possible without DNA. Germline V gene lookup returns CDR1 SGHTA and CDR2 FQGTGA. This CDR3 region has 15 residues.

The chain links TRBV7-9 to TRBJ1-1. The CDR3 is made up of 14 amino acids. CDR1 and CDR2 (germline): SEHNR, FQNEAQ (reference sequence). The CDR3 sequence is CASSLPQLNTEAFF.

The chain recombines TRBV28 with TRBJ2-4; TCRdb gives TRBD1 as the D gene, but with no DNA this cannot be confirmed. Germline assignment: CDR1 MDHEN and CDR2 SYDVKM. This CDR3 contains 16 residues. The CDR3 sequence: CASSWGTVVAKNIQYF.

V usage is TRBV5-1 and J usage is TRBJ2-7; TCRdb calls TRBD2, which cannot be checked without DNA. The germline V gene encodes CDR1 SGHRS and CDR2 YFSETQ. The CDR3 runs 13 residues. CDR3 protein: CASSLGAPYEQYF.

The J gene is TRBJ1-1, the V gene TRBV12-3 or TRBV12-4; TCRdb returns TRBD1, unconfirmable since there is no DNA. The CDR3 is made up of 12 amino acids. The CDR3 sequence: CASSTQGTEAFF.